These 27 T cell receptor beta chains share one sample of origin, sequenced in a study of blood T cell repertoires in COVID-19. Profiled with immunoSEQ multiplex PCR; TCRdb holds only in-frame clones, not every one. The data show 75,000 to 95,000 clones, with about 79% seen just once and 20% to 25% held by the top ten. The sample consisted of peripheral blood. These receptors came from a man aged 55-75 years with acute or convalescent COVID-19.

This chain links TRBV3-1 (or the pseudogene TRBV3-2) with TRBJ1-1; 7 bases are a match to TRBD1. V was pared by 4 bases and J by 1 base, with 3 bases of the junction left unmatched. Germline V gene data show CDR1 as LGHDT and CDR2 as YNNKEL (reference sequence). CDR3 size: 14 residues. For the CDR3, the DNA is TGTGCCAGCAGCCTGGGACAGCCGAACACTGAAGCTTTCTTT. Residues: CASSLGQPNTEAFF.

The chain combines TRBV5-1 with TRBJ2-6; 7 nucleotides match TRBD1. Germline lookup yields CDR1 SGHRS and CDR2 YFSETQ. V shed 6 bases and J 5 bases; nucleotides not matched to a gene: 11. This CDR3 contains 16 residues. In nucleotides, the CDR3 is TGCGCCAGCACCCCCGGGACAGTTGCGTGGGCCAACGTCCTGACTTTC. It translates to CASTPGTVAWANVLTF.

In the case of this clone: At the DNA level, this CDR3 is encoded by other sequences in the same sample as well. The rearrangement uses TRBV28 and TRBJ2-7; D unclear. Per germline, CDR1 MDHEN and CDR2 SYDVKM. V was shortened by 4 bases and J by 7 bases, with 14 bases between the two germline ends. This CDR3 contains 13 residues. This CDR3 reads CASSSPTLREQYF. Here the CDR3 DNA reads TGTGCCAGCAGTTCCCCCACACTCAGGGAGCAGTACTTC.

The chain employs TRBV28 and TRBJ2-2, with 7 positions matching TRBD1. The length of the CDR3 is 15 residues. After removal of 6 bases from V and 2 bases from J, the junction contained 6 bases not matched to a gene. Germline V gene sequence: CDR1 MDHEN, CDR2 SYDVKM. For the CDR3, the DNA is TGTGCCAGCAGCCAAGGGGGCATAAACACCGGGGAGCTGTTTTTT. Translation: CASSQGGINTGELFF.

This chain uses TRBV7-9 with TRBJ1-2, with TRBD1 matching over 7 bases. This CDR3 contains 15 residues. From germline, CDR1 is SEHNR and CDR2 FQNEAQ (reference sequence). V shed 4 bases, J shed 8 bases, and the junction held 13 bases outside the gene matches. CDR3 loop: CASSSESGTVGGYTF. The DNA of the CDR3 is TGTGCCAGCAGCTCCGAAAGTGGGACAGTAGGGGGCTACACCTTC.

This sequence joins TRBV7-2 and TRBJ2-1; tentatively, D is TRBD1 (5 bases). V was shortened by 5 bases and J by 8 bases, with 13 bases between the two germline ends. This CDR3 has 13 amino acids. Germline V CDR1 and CDR2: SGHTA, FQGNSA. CDR3 amino acids: CASSLPRTHEQFF. For the CDR3, the DNA is TGTGCCAGCAGCCTCCCCAGGACACATGAGCAGTTCTTC.

This chain connects TRBV19 to TRBJ1-5; 7 positions agree with TRBD1. The junction had 17 bases not matched to a gene; V was cut back by 10 bases and J by 5 bases. CDR3 length equals 16 residues. Germline-derived CDR1 and CDR2 are LNHDA and SQIVND (reference sequence). The CDR3 protein is CATSTEQGSPYQPQHF. The CDR3 DNA is TGTGCCACCTCCACTGAACAGGGGTCCCCTTATCAGCCCCAGCATTTT.

This chain's CDR3 is CASSERENTIYF. In nucleotides, the CDR3 is TGTGCCAGCAGCGAGAGGGAAAACACCATATATTTT. The V and J genes are TRBV7-9 and TRBJ1-3; D is unclear. The CDR3 spans 12 residues. Germline V CDR1 and CDR2: SEHNR, FQNEAQ (reference sequence). Trimming removed 5 bases at V and 6 bases at J, with 8 bases between.

The chain uses TRBV27 and TRBJ1-2; 9 nucleotides align to TRBD1. V trimming: 4 bases; J trimming: 2 bases; junction bases outside the gene matches: 5. The CDR3 extends over 15 amino acids. Germline lookup yields CDR1 MNHEY and CDR2 SMNVEV (reference sequence). CDR3 amino acids: CASSSGQGINYGYTF. CDR3 DNA sequence: TGTGCCAGCAGTTCGGGACAGGGAATAAACTATGGCTACACCTTC.

The V call is TRBV11-2, the J call TRBJ2-7, with TRBD1 matching 12 bases. The CDR3 runs to 15 residues. Germline V gene sequence: CDR1 SGHAT, CDR2 FQNNGV. J was trimmed by 3 bases and V by 5 bases; bases with no gene match: 5. The CDR3 DNA reads TGTGCCAGCAGCCCCGGGACAGGGGGCGTCTACGAGCAGTACTTC. Encoded protein: CASSPGTGGVYEQYF. Full variable domain (missing parts from reference TRBV11-2 and TRBJ2-7): EAGVAQSPRYKIIEKRQSVAFWCNPISGHATLYWYQQILGQGPKLLIQFQNNGVVDDSQLPKDRFSAERLKGVDSTLKIQPAKLEDSAVYLCASSPGTGGVYEQYFGPGTRLTVT.

This clone was counted only a few times. The gene calls are TRBV29-1 and TRBJ2-2, with a possible D match to TRBD2 (5 bases). Germline V gene lookup returns CDR1 SQVTM and CDR2 ANQGSEA. The germline V and J ends were trimmed by 4 bases and 7 bases, with 13 bases remaining between them. This CDR3 is built from 13 residues. The CDR3 nucleotides read TGCAGCGTTGGAAGCGGCTTAGGCGGGGAGCTGTTTTTT. It codes for CSVGSGLGGELFF.

The chain has TRBV9 and TRBJ1-3, with D perhaps matching TRBD1 (5 bases). There are 16 residues in the CDR3. CDR1 and CDR2 from the germline V gene are SGDLS and YYNGEE. V was pared by 0 bases and J by 0 bases, with 10 bases between. The CDR3 DNA reads as TGTGCCAGCAGCGTAGCGGACACTTACTCTGGAAACACCATATATTTT. This encodes CASSVADTYSGNTIYF.

V usage is TRBV29-1 and J usage is TRBJ1-2; 8 positions agree with TRBD1. This CDR3 comprises 15 residues. V shed 2 bases and J 7 bases; nucleotides not matched to a gene: 12. CDR1 and CDR2 (germline): SQVTM, ANQGSEA. The CDR3 loop reads CSVEPPGGQERGYTF. CDR3 nucleotides: TGCAGCGTTGAACCCCCGGGGGGACAGGAGCGTGGCTACACCTTC.

The chain uses TRBV19 and TRBJ2-7, with TRBD1 matching 10 bases. This CDR3 has 14 residues. Germline CDR1 LNHDA, CDR2 SQIVND (reference sequence). Losses at the gene ends were 6 bases for V and 2 bases for J; bases not matched to a gene: 4. This CDR3 reads CASSPTGGPYEQYF. The CDR3 DNA reads TGTGCCAGTAGCCCGACAGGGGGCCCCTACGAGCAGTACTTC.

V usage is TRBV5-4 and J usage is TRBJ1-1; possibly TRBD1 for D (5 bases). The CDR3 has 12 residues. Germline V gene lookup returns CDR1 SGHNT and CDR2 YYREEE (reference sequence). V lost 0 bases, J lost 9 bases, and 9 bases lay in between. CDR3 DNA: TGTGCCAGCAGCTTGGAAGACAGAAAAGCTTTCTTT. Translation gives CASSLEDRKAFF.

The genes are TRBV5-6 and TRBJ1-1; D is unclear. This CDR3 spans 13 amino acids. Germline CDR1 reads SGHDT; CDR2 reads YYEEEE. V lost 4 bases and J lost 1, with 8 bases in between. The CDR3 is CASSLKQNTEAFF. CDR3 nucleotide sequence: TGTGCCAGCAGCCTCAAACAGAACACTGAAGCTTTCTTT.

The chain joins TRBV5-1 to TRBJ2-2, with D perhaps TRBD2 (5 bases). Trimming stripped 4 bases from V and 4 bases from J, with 14 bases between. The CDR3 consists of 15 residues. Germline CDR1 SGHRS, CDR2 YFSETQ. The CDR3 is CASSDRRHPTGELFF. CDR3 coding DNA: TGCGCCAGCAGCGACCGGAGGCATCCCACCGGGGAGCTGTTTTTT. The complete variable domain, with remaining parts taken from reference TRBV5-1 and TRBJ2-2, reads KAGVTQTPRYLIKTRGQQVTLSCSPISGHRSVSWYQQTPGQGLQFLFEYFSETQRNKGNFPGRFSGRQFSNSRSEMNVSTLELGDSALYLCASSDRRHPTGELFFGEGSRLTVL.

In this sample, this clone turned up once. Distinct nucleotide sequences in the sample also encode this CDR3. V usage is TRBV18 and J usage is TRBJ1-3, with a weak D call TRBD1 (6 bases). Between the trimmed V and J ends, which lost 3 bases and 0 bases, there was a span of 6 bases. The V gene's germline CDR1 is KGHSH and CDR2 LQKENI. This CDR3 comprises 14 residues. The CDR3 protein is CASSPDSSGNTIYF. The CDR3 coding sequence is TGTGCCAGCTCACCGGACAGCTCTGGAAACACCATATATTTT.

CDR3 DNA sequence: TGTGCCAGTAGGGACAGGGGGCGCGGTTACGAGCAGTACTTC. This sequence encodes CASRDRGRGYEQYF. The chain joins TRBV19 to TRBJ2-7; 11 nucleotides align to TRBD1. The germline V gene encodes CDR1 LNHDA and CDR2 SQIVND (reference sequence). CDR3 length: 14 amino acids. V shed 6 bases and J 4 bases; nucleotides not matched to a gene: 5.

V is TRBV27 and J is TRBJ2-1, with 10 bases that match TRBD2. The CDR3 has 16 amino acids. Trimming cost V 5 bases and J 9 bases; bases outside gene matches: 13. Germline assignment: CDR1 MNHEY and CDR2 SMNVEV (reference sequence). This CDR3 reads CASSPLAGAGFSEQFF. CDR3 DNA sequence: TGTGCCAGCAGTCCTCTAGCGGGGGCTGGCTTTAGTGAGCAGTTCTTC.

The V call is TRBV9, the J call TRBJ1-4, with 8 bases that match TRBD1. The CDR3 loop spans 15 amino acids. CDR1 is SGDLS, CDR2 YYNGEE, per germline. V gave up 3 bases and J gave up 7 bases; unmatched junction bases: 8. This chain's CDR3 is CASSGGRGQLEKLFF. In nucleotides, the CDR3 is TGTGCCAGCAGCGGAGGCAGGGGGCAACTTGAAAAACTGTTTTTT.

There are a few counts of this clone. This sequence joins TRBV6-2 or TRBV6-3 and TRBJ1-4, with 8 bases matching TRBD1. In germline, CDR1 is MNHEY, CDR2 SVGEGT. J lost 7 bases, V lost 2 bases, and 3 bases had no gene match. CDR3 length: 14 amino acids. The CDR3 nucleotides are TGTGCCAGCAGTTACGGGACAGGTTTTGAAAAACTGTTTTTT. Amino acids: CASSYGTGFEKLFF.

For this clone: Other DNA sequences of this sample code for an identical CDR3. The rearrangement uses TRBV15 and TRBJ1-4; D is unresolved. V lost 0 bases and J 0 bases, leaving 5 bases between the germline ends. The CDR3 extends over 15 amino acids. Germline V gene lookup returns CDR1 LNHNV and CDR2 YYDKDF (reference sequence). In DNA form, the CDR3 reads TGTGCCACCAGCAGAGACCTTACAACTAATGAAAAACTGTTTTTT. It translates to CATSRDLTTNEKLFF.

The CDR3 region has the DNA TGTGCCAGCACCCAGGGGTTCGGTATCGAGCAGTACGTC. Translation: CASTQGFGIEQYV. V usage is TRBV6-5 and J usage is TRBJ2-7; possibly TRBD1 for D (6 bases). This CDR3 contains 13 residues. CDR1 is MNHEY and CDR2 is SVGAGI in the germline V gene. V gave up 7 bases and J gave up 6 bases, with 16 bases separating them.

The chain uses TRBV5-1 and TRBJ1-1, with D possibly matching TRBD1 (5 bases). This CDR3 contains 13 residues. Per germline, CDR1 SGHRS and CDR2 YFSETQ. V was cut by 7 bases and J by 1 base, with 11 bases left in between. The CDR3 is CASGQGPNTEAFF. CDR3 nucleotide sequence: TGCGCCAGCGGGCAGGGCCCGAACACTGAAGCTTTCTTT.

The V call is TRBV7-2, the J call TRBJ2-1; D perhaps matches TRBD2 (5 bases). V lost 4 bases and J 5 bases, leaving 12 bases between the germline ends. The CDR3 covers 14 residues. The germline gives CDR1 SGHTA, CDR2 FQGNSA. CDR3 nucleotides: TGTGCCAGCAGCTCGGTCCTCGGGGACAATGAGCAGTTCTTC. Protein sequence: CASSSVLGDNEQFF.

The V gene is TRBV10-3, the J gene TRBJ1-2; tentative D call: TRBD1 (5 bases). Between the trimmed V and J ends, which lost 5 bases and 8 bases, there was a span of 12 bases. Germline CDR1 is ENHRY and CDR2 is SYGVKD. The CDR3 runs 12 residues. The CDR3 DNA reads as TGTGCCATCAGTATTTCGGGGGACGGCTACACCTTC. This codes for CAISISGDGYTF.